A single sample is the source of the 7 T cell receptor beta chains below, sequenced in a study of T cells in Graves' hyperthyroidism and ophthalmopathy. TCR beta CDR3 region amplification was performed from RNA transcripts. HTBI primers drove first-round RT-PCR of the TCR CDR3. Each CDR3 protein is one row after TCRdb ran MiXCR on the multiplex PCR reads. This table holds about 360,000 distinct CDR3 sequences, approximately 13% found once. Sequencing was performed on blood. The source is a young woman with Graves' hyperthyroidism.

This clonotype was picked up many times. The chain employs TRBV27 and TRBJ2-7; a weak D match, TRBD2 (6 bases). Germline CDR1 is MNHEY and CDR2 is SMNVEV (reference sequence). The V gene lost 4 bases and the J gene lost 7 bases, with 20 bases spanning the gap. The CDR3 runs to 15 residues. CDR3 sequence reads: CASSSAGTGEEEQYF. The CDR3 DNA is TGTGCCAGCAGTTCGGCCGGGACGGGGGAGGAGGAGCAGTACTTC.

This clonotype was seen ten or more times. This chain connects TRBV3-1 to TRBJ1-1; D is uncertain. The CDR3 is 14 amino acids. Germline assignment: CDR1 LGHDT and CDR2 YNNKEL (reference sequence). Trimming took off 4 bases at V and 1 base at J, with 10 bases between the two ends. For the CDR3, the DNA is TGTGCCAGCAGCCCGCGGGCAGAGAACACTGAAGCTTTCTTT. This encodes CASSPRAENTEAFF. Using reference TRBV3-1 and TRBJ1-1 for the parts outside the CDR3, the full variable domain is DTAVSQTPKYLVTQMGNDKSIKCEQNLGHDTMYWYKQDSKKFLKIMFSYNNKELIINETVPNRFSPKSPDKAHLNLHINSLELGDSAVYFCASSPRAENTEAFFGQGTRLTVV.

Many counts were recorded for this clonotype. The chain uses TRBV30 and TRBJ1-1; D unresolved. Germline V lookup: CDR1 GTSNPN, CDR2 SVGIG (reference sequence). The CDR3 is made up of 12 amino acids. Trimming shortened V by 2 bases and J by 6 bases, and 10 bases separated the two germline ends. The DNA for the CDR3 is TGTGCCTGGAGTCTACGTGGCCCTGAAGCTTTCTTT. Encoded protein: CAWSLRGPEAFF. Variable domain in full (rest from reference TRBV30 and TRBJ1-1): SQTIHQWPATLVQPVGSPLSLECTVEGTSNPNLYWYRQAAGRGLQLLFYSVGIGQISSEVPQNLSASRPQDRQFILSSKKLLLSDSGFYLCAWSLRGPEAFFGQGTRLTVV.

The rearrangement joins TRBV28 to TRBJ1-5, with a weak D call TRBD1 (6 bases). CDR3 length: 13 residues. Between the trimmed V and J ends, which lost 8 bases and 4 bases, there was a span of 12 bases. Germline assignment: CDR1 MDHEN and CDR2 SYDVKM. The CDR3: CASREGQNQPQHF. CDR3 DNA sequence: TGTGCCAGCCGAGAGGGACAAAATCAGCCCCAGCATTTT.

The chain couples TRBV27 to TRBJ2-7, with 8 bases fitting TRBD2. Germline V gives CDR1 MNHEY, CDR2 SMNVEV (reference sequence). The CDR3 consists of 12 residues. The ends lost 4 bases at V and 7 bases at J; junction bases unmatched: 3. CDR3 sequence reads: CASSSGGQEQYF. As DNA, the CDR3 is TGTGCCAGCAGTTCGGGGGGGCAGGAGCAGTACTTC.

The rearrangement uses TRBV20-1 and TRBJ1-1; D might be TRBD1 (5 bases). The V end lost 1 base, the J end lost 0 bases, and 12 bases lay between the germline ends. The CDR3 loop spans 15 amino acids. Germline V gene sequence: CDR1 DFQATT, CDR2 SNEGSKA (reference sequence). This chain's CDR3 is CSARGRGTMNTEAFF. DNA for the CDR3: TGCAGTGCTAGAGGGAGGGGAACCATGAACACTGAAGCTTTCTTT.

In its sample, this clonotype was seen a few times. A much bigger clone sits one base away, suggesting this may be a read error. No conserved phenylalanine or tryptophan is present at the end of the CDR3, so a read error is the likely explanation. The chain combines TRBV29-1 with TRBJ2-3; 9 nucleotides match TRBD1. Germline values: CDR1 SQVTM, CDR2 ANQGSEA. J gave up 4 bases and V 3 bases, and 8 bases lay outside the gene matches. The CDR3 loop spans 15 amino acids. This chain's CDR3 is CSVEEGQGAADTQYL. Written as DNA, the CDR3 is TGCAGCGTTGAGGAGGGACAGGGTGCGGCAGATACGCAGTATCTT.